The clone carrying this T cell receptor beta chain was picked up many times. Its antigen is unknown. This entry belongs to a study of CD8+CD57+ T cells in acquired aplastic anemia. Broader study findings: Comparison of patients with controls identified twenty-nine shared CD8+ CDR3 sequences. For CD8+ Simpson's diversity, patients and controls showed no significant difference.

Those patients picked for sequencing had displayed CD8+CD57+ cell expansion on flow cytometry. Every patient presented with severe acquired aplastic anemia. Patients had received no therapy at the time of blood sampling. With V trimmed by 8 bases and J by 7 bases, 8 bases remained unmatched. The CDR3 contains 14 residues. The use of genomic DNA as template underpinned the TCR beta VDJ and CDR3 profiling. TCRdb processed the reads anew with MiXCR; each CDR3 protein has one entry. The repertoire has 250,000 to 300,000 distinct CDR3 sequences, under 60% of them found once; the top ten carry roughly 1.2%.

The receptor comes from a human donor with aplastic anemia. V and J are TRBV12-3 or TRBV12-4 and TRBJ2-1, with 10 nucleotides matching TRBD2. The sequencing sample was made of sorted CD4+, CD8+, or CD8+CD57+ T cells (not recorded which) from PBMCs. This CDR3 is CASSLAGVGNEQFF. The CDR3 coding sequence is TGTGCCAGCTCTCTAGCGGGAGTGGGGAATGAGCAGTTCTTC.